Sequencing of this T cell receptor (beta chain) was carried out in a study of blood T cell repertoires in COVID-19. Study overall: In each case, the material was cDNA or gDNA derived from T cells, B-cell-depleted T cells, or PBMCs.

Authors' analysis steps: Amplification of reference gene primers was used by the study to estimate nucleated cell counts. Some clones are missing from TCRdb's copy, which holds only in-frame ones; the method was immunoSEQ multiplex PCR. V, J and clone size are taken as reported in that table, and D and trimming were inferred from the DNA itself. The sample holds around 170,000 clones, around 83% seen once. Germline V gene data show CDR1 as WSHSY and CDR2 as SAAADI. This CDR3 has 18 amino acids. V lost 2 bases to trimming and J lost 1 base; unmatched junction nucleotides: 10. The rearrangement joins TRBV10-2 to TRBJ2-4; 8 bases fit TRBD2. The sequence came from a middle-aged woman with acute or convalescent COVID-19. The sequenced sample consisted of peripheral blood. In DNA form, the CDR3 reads TGCGCCAGCAGTGAGCGGGGCGGCGGGAGGTTTGCCAAAAACATTCAGTACTTC. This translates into CASSERGGGRFAKNIQYF.